Below are 17 T cell receptor beta chains sequenced from a single sample in a study of Tregs in tolerant kidney transplant recipients. TCRdb's table, derived via immunoSEQ multiplex PCR, lists solely in-frame clones and lacks some. Its table lists 25,000 to 35,000 clones. This sample comprised CD8+ T cells from blood, obtained before the transplant. All receptors come from a human donor who received a combined kidney and bone marrow transplant.

A note on this clone: The observed sequence ends 3 residues before the CDR3 terminus, with the missing tail filled in from the germline J gene. The gene calls are TRBV7-6 and TRBJ2-3; the match to TRBD2 covers 9 bases. V was clipped by 1 base and J by 2 bases; unmatched bases: 7. The germline V gene has CDR1 SGHVS and CDR2 FNYEAQ. The CDR3 has 17 amino acids. This CDR3 is CASSLVGLAVFTDTQYF. CDR3 DNA (partial): TGTGCCAGCAGCTTAGTGGGACTAGCTGTTTTCACAGATACG.

A note on this clone: The read stops 3 residues short of the end of the CDR3; the missing end is completed from the germline J gene. V usage is TRBV19 and J usage is TRBJ2-3; 7 positions match TRBD2. CDR1 LNHDA and CDR2 SQIVND come from the germline V gene (reference sequence). With V trimmed by 6 bases and J by 4 bases, 16 bases remained unmatched. CDR3 size: 17 residues. Here the CDR3 reads CASRFTRGSGFADTQYF. CDR3 DNA, as far as it was read: TGTGCCAGTAGATTCACCAGAGGTAGCGGGTTCGCAGATACG.

On this clone itself: Read sequence stops 3 residues before the CDR3 end, and the germline J gene provides the missing end. J is TRBJ2-3 and V is TRBV2; tentative D call: TRBD2 (5 bases). Trimming took off 3 bases at V and 0 bases at J, with 16 bases between the two ends. The CDR3 totals 17 residues. Germline loops: CDR1 SNHLY, CDR2 FYNNEI. Partial CDR3 DNA: TGTGCCAGCAGTGAGAGCGGCATAGAAACGAGCACAGATACG. It encodes CASSESGIETSTDT. The full CDR3 protein reads CASSESGIETSTDTQYF.

A remark on this clone: The read finishes 3 residues shy of the CDR3 end, and the germline J gene is used to complete it. The chain joins TRBV7-7 to TRBJ2-5; 8 bases align to TRBD2. Germline CDR1 SSHAT, CDR2 FNYEAQ (reference sequence). This CDR3 region has 16 residues. Trimming cost V 2 bases and J 0 bases; bases outside gene matches: 5. CDR3 loop: CASSLSAGDYQETQYF. The part of the CDR3 DNA that was read is TGTGCCAGCAGCTTATCAGCGGGGGACTACCAAGAGACC. The full variable domain, its missing parts supplied by reference TRBV7-7 and TRBJ2-5, is GAGVSQSPRYKVTKRGQDVTLRCDPISSHATLYWYQQALGQGPEFLTYFNYEAQPDKSGLPSDRFSAERPEGSISTLTIQRTEQRDSAMYRCASSLSAGDYQETQYFGPGTRLLVL.

Turning to this clone: Sequencing ends 3 residues short of the CDR3 end; the germline J gene provides the rest. V is TRBV7-2 and J is TRBJ2-1; no clear D. CDR1 SGHTA and CDR2 FQGNSA come from the germline V gene. With 3 bases removed from V and 9 bases from J, the gap between germline ends came to 12 bases. CDR3 length: 13 amino acids. The CDR3 sequence: CASSFAPPGEQFF. Partial CDR3 DNA: TGTGCCAGCAGCTTCGCTCCCCCCGGTGAG.

Note on this clone: The read terminates 3 residues ahead of where the CDR3 ends, so the germline J gene completes it. The chain is built from TRBV29-1 and TRBJ2-7, with D possibly being TRBD1 or TRBD2 (5 bases each). V lost 0 bases and J lost 1, with 7 bases in between. This CDR3 spans 13 amino acids. In germline, CDR1 is SQVTM, CDR2 ANQGSEA. The CDR3 here is CSVEDEGSYEQYF. Partial CDR3 DNA: TGCAGCGTTGAAGATGAGGGGTCCTACGAG.

Concerning this clone itself: Read data end 3 residues before the CDR3 end; the end is taken from the germline J gene. The gene calls are TRBV14 and TRBJ1-1, with TRBD1 matching 9 bases. The CDR3 has 16 amino acids. The germline CDR1 and CDR2 sequences are SGHDN and FVKESK. V dropped 0 bases and J dropped 4; count of bases not matched to a gene: 6. The DNA read from the CDR3 is TGTGCCAGCAGCCAAGACCGAACAGGGGGCTTCACTGAA. Protein product: CASSQDRTGGFTE. The full CDR3 is CASSQDRTGGFTEAFF.

Turning to this clone: The read falls 3 residues short of the CDR3 end, and the missing part is taken from the germline J gene. V is TRBV23-1 and J is TRBJ1-3, with D perhaps TRBD1 (6 bases). TRBV23-1 is designated an ORF whose function remains uncertain. The CDR3 contains 14 residues. V was pared by 1 base and J by 7 bases, with 11 bases between. The part of the CDR3 DNA that was read is TGCGCCAGCAGTCAATATCGGGGGGCGAACACC. It codes for CASSQYRGANT. In full, the CDR3 is CASSQYRGANTIYF.

Comments on this clone: From the germline J gene comes the end of the CDR3, since the read stops 3 residues before it. This sequence joins TRBV6-2 or TRBV6-3 and TRBJ1-1; the D is unclear. Germline V lookup: CDR1 MNHEY, CDR2 SVGEGT. This CDR3 has 15 amino acids. V lost 0 bases, J lost 1 base, and 9 bases lay in between. Incomplete CDR3 DNA: TGTGCCAGCAGTTACTCATCACAGACGAACACTGAA. It specifies CASSYSSQTNTE. The entire CDR3 is CASSYSSQTNTEAFF.

As regards this clone: The read stops 3 residues short of the end of the CDR3; the missing end is completed from the germline J gene. The chain recombines TRBV30 with TRBJ1-1, with unresolved D. V lost 3 bases and J 7 bases, leaving 12 bases between the germline ends. The V gene's germline CDR1 is GTSNPN and CDR2 SVGIG (reference sequence). The CDR3 spans 12 residues. The CDR3 bases that were read are TGTGCCTGGAGCGAGCTGTCGGGTGAA. Translated, it gives CAWSELSGE. The whole CDR3 sequence reads CAWSELSGEAFF.

As concerns this clone: The sequenced fragment ends 3 residues before the CDR3 boundary, so the rest is inferred from the germline J gene. The chain is built from TRBV5-1 and TRBJ2-2; 11 bases align to TRBD1. CDR3 length: 19 residues. Unmatched junction bases numbered 15, after V lost 4 bases and J lost 4 bases. Germline V gene lookup returns CDR1 SGHRS and CDR2 YFSETQ. The covered CDR3 bases are TGCGCCAGCAGCGCACACGGGACAGGGGGTATGATCGGCACCGGGGAG. This gives the protein CASSAHGTGGMIGTGE. The complete CDR3 reads CASSAHGTGGMIGTGELFF. The full variable domain, with the rest looked up from reference TRBV5-1 and TRBJ2-2, is KAGVTQTPRYLIKTRGQQVTLSCSPISGHRSVSWYQQTPGQGLQFLFEYFSETQRNKGNFPGRFSGRQFSNSRSEMNVSTLELGDSALYLCASSAHGTGGMIGTGELFFGEGSRLTVL.

This CDR3 is CATLDPENTEAFF. The sequenced CDR3 bases are TGTGCCACCCTCGATCCAGAGAACACTGAA. The chain couples TRBV19 to TRBJ1-1; no clear D. The read comes to an end 3 residues before the CDR3 does, leaving the germline J gene to fill in the end. The ends were cut back, 10 bases at V and 1 base at J, with 13 bases in the middle. The CDR3 consists of 13 residues. CDR1 is LNHDA and CDR2 is SQIVND in the germline V gene (reference sequence). Full variable domain (rest looked up from reference TRBV19 and TRBJ1-1): DGGITQSPKYLFRKEGQNVTLSCEQNLNHDAMYWYRQDPGQGLRLIYYSQIVNDFQKGDIAEGYSVSREKKESFPLTVTSAQKNPTAFYLCATLDPENTEAFFGQGTRLTVV.

About this clone itself: The sequence runs out 3 residues before the end of the CDR3; the remainder is reconstructed from the germline J gene. The chain uses TRBV2 and TRBJ1-5; no clear D gene. The CDR3 has 13 amino acids. V gave up 7 bases and J gave up 3 bases, with 10 bases separating them. Germline V gene data show CDR1 as SNHLY and CDR2 as FYNNEI. The CDR3 loop is CASIGQINQPQHF. CDR3 DNA, as far as it was read: TGTGCCAGCATAGGGCAGATCAATCAGCCC.

Points on this clone: From the germline J gene comes the end of the CDR3, since the read stops 3 residues before it. The genes are TRBV20-1 and TRBJ2-3; D perhaps matches TRBD2 (6 bases). This CDR3 is 16 amino acids long. Deletions cut 3 bases from V and 2 bases from J, with 18 bases between. The germline gives CDR1 DFQATT, CDR2 SNEGSKA (reference sequence). The CDR3 bases that were read are TGCAGTGCTAGCTCTGGGGACTTTTTTTTCACAGATACG. Translating gives CSASSGDFFFTDT. The whole CDR3 sequence is CSASSGDFFFTDTQYF.

Note on this clone: The read ends 3 residues shy of where the CDR3 ends; the end is completed using the germline J gene. This chain links TRBV6-1 with TRBJ2-7; 8 bases match TRBD1. V was pared by 3 bases and J by 6 bases, with 1 base of the junction left unmatched. There are 12 residues in the CDR3. From germline, CDR1 is MNHNS and CDR2 SASEGT. CDR3 DNA, as far as it was read: TGTGCCAGCAGTGAGACAGGGGTCGAG. This translates into CASSETGVE. From start to end, the CDR3 is CASSETGVEQYF.

Worth noting for this clone: Sequencing ends 3 residues short of the CDR3 end; the germline J gene provides the rest. The chain uses TRBV19 and TRBJ2-1, with 7 bases aligning to TRBD2. CDR3 length: 14 residues. Per germline, CDR1 LNHDA and CDR2 SQIVND (reference sequence). Unmatched junction bases numbered 6, after V lost 6 bases and J lost 4 bases. The CDR3 bases that were read are TGTGCCAGTAGGAGCCTAGCGGTGTACAATGAG. This gives the protein CASRSLAVYNE. The entire CDR3 is CASRSLAVYNEQFF.

On this clone: The read stops 3 residues short of the end of the CDR3; the missing end is completed from the germline J gene. V usage is TRBV2 and J usage is TRBJ1-4; 7 bases agree with TRBD1. The junction had 8 bases not matched to a gene; V was cut back by 7 bases and J by 6 bases. This CDR3 is built from 14 residues. Looked up from germline, CDR1 is SNHLY and CDR2 is FYNNEI. The chain's CDR3 is CASKEGQPHEKLFF. CDR3 DNA (partial): TGTGCCAGCAAGGAGGGACAGCCCCATGAAAAA.